The subject of this entry is one T cell receptor (beta chain). In the original analysis: Reference gene primer amplification gave nucleated cell count estimates. Generated by immunoSEQ multiplex PCR, the TCRdb table keeps only in-frame clones and is missing some. The V and J calls and clone size are taken from that table; D and trimming were inferred from the DNA. The sample consists of about 160,000 clones, more than 60% of them appearing once. This specimen comes from a study of blood T cell repertoires in COVID-19. Looking at the study overall: Whether acute or convalescent, the COVID-19 samples came from the United States, Italy and Spain. In each case, the material was cDNA or gDNA derived from T cells, B-cell-depleted T cells, or PBMCs.

V lost 2 bases to trimming and J lost 8 bases; unmatched junction nucleotides: 8. CDR1 and CDR2 from the germline V gene are MNHEY and SVGAGI. This CDR3 is 15 amino acids long. The clonotype was recovered from a man aged 55 to 70 with acute or convalescent COVID-19. What was sequenced was peripheral blood. This rearrangement joins TRBV6-5 to TRBJ1-2, with 10 positions matching TRBD1. In DNA form, the CDR3 reads TGTGCCAGCAGTTACGGAGCGGGGACAGGGGAAGGCTACACCTTC. Protein: CASSYGAGTGEGYTF.